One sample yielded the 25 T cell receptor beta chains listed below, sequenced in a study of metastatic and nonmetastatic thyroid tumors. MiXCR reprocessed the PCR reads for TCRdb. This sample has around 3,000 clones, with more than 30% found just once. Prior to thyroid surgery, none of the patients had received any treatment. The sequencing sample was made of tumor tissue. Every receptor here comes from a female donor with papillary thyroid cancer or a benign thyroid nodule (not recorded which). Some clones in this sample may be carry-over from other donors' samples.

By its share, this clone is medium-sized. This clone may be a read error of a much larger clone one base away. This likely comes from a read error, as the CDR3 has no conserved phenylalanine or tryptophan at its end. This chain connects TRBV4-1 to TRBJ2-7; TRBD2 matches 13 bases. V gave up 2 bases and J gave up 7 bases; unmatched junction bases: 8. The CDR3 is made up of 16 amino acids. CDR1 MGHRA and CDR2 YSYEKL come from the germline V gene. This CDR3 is CASSQLWTSGSREQYS. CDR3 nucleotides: TGCGCCAGCAGCCAATTATGGACTAGCGGGAGCAGAGAGCAGTACTCC.

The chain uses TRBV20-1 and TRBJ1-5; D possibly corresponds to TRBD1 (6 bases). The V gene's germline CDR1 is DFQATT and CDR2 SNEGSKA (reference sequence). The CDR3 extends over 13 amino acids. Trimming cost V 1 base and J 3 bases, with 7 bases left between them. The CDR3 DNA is TGCAGTGCTAGAGGACAGGTCAATCAGCCCCAGCATTTT. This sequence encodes CSARGQVNQPQHF.

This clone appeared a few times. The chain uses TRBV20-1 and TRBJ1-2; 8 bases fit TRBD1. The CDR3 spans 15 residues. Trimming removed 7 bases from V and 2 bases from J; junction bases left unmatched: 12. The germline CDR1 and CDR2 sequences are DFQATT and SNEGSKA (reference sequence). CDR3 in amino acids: CSVHPTQGANYGYTF. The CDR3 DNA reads TGCAGTGTCCATCCTACTCAGGGGGCAAACTATGGCTACACCTTC.

CDR3 loop: CSASEGTAVGEAFF. CDR3 nucleotides: TGCAGTGCTAGTGAGGGGACGGCGGTCGGCGAAGCTTTCTTT. The chain has TRBV20-1 and TRBJ1-1; D might be TRBD1 (5 bases). The CDR3 runs 14 residues. CDR1 DFQATT and CDR2 SNEGSKA come from the germline V gene (reference sequence). The V gene lost 3 bases and the J gene lost 8 bases, with 19 bases spanning the gap.

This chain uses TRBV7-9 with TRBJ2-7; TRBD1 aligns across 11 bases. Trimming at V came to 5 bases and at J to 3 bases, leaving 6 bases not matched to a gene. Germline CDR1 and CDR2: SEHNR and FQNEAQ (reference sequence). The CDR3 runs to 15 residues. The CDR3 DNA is TGTGCCAGCAGCAGCGGGACAGGGGGAAGCTACGAGCAGTACTTC. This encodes CASSSGTGGSYEQYF.

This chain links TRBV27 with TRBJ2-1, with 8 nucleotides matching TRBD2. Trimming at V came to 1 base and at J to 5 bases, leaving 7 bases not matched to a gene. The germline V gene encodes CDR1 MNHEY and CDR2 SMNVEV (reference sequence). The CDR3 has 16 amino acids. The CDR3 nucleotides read TGTGCCAGCAGTTTATTCTCGGGGGGGCGAGACAATGAGCAGTTCTTC. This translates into CASSLFSGGRDNEQFF.

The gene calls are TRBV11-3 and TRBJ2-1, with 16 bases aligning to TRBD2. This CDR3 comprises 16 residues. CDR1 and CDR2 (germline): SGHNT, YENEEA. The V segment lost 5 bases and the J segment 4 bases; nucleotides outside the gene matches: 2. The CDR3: CASSRGLAGGYNEQFF. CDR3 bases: TGTGCCAGCAGCCGGGGACTAGCGGGAGGGTACAATGAGCAGTTCTTC.

CDR3 region: CASSLGGAQSRGYTF. The CDR3 DNA is TGTGCCAGCAGCTTAGGGGGGGCACAATCGCGGGGCTACACCTTC. J is TRBJ1-2 and V is TRBV13; maybe TRBD1 (6 bases). This CDR3 has 15 residues. The V gene lost 0 bases and the J gene lost 8 bases, with 16 bases spanning the gap. Germline V gives CDR1 PRHDT, CDR2 FYEKMQ (reference sequence).

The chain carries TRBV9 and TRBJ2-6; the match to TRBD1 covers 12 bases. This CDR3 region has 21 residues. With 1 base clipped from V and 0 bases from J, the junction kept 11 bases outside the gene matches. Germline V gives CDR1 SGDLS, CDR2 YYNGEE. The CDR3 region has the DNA TGTGCCAGCAGCGTAAGGGACAGGGGGCTGGGGGCTTTCTCTGGGGCCAACGTCCTGACTTTC. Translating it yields CASSVRDRGLGAFSGANVLTF.

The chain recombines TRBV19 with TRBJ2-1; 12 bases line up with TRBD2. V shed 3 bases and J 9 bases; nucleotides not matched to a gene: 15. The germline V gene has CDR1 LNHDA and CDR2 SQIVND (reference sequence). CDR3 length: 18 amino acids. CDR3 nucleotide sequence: TGTGCCAGTAGTATCATCAGGGCTAGCGGGAGGGCCAATCGTGAGCAGTTCTTC. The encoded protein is CASSIIRASGRANREQFF.

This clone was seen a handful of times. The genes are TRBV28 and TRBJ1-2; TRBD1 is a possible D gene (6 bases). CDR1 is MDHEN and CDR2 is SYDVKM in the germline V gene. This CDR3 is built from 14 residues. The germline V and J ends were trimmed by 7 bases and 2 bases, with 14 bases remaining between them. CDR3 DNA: TGTGCCAGCAACCGACAGGCAGTGAACTATGGCTACACCTTC. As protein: CASNRQAVNYGYTF.

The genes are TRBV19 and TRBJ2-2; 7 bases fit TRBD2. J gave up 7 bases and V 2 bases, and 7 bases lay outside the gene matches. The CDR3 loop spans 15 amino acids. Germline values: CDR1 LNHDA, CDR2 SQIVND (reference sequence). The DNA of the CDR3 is TGTGCCAGTAGTATATCTAGCGGTTGGGGCGGGGAGCTGTTTTTT. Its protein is CASSISSGWGGELFF.

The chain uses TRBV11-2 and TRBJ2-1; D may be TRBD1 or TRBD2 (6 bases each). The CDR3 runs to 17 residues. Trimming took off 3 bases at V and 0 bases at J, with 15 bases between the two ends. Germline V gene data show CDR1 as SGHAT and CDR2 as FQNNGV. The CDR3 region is CASSFERGLSSYNEQFF. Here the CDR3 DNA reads TGTGCCAGCAGCTTCGAACGGGGGCTTAGCTCCTACAATGAGCAGTTCTTC.

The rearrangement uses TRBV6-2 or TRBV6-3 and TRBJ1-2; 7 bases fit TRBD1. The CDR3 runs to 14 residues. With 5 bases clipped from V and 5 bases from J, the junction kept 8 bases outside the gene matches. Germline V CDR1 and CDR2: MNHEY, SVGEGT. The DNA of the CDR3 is TGTGCCAGCAGTCCCGACAGGGCCCATTATGGCTACACCTTC. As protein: CASSPDRAHYGYTF.

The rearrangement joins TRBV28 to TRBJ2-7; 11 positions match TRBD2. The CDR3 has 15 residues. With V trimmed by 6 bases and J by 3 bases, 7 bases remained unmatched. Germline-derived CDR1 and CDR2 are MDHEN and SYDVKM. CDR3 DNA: TGTGCCAGCAGCTCTAGGACTAGCGGGCTCTACGAGCAGTACTTC. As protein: CASSSRTSGLYEQYF.

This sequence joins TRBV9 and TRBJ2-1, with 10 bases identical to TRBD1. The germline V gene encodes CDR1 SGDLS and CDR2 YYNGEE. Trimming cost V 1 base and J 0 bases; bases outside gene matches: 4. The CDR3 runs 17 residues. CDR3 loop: CASSVRGTGDSYNEQFF. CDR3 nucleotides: TGTGCCAGCAGCGTACGAGGGACAGGGGACTCCTACAATGAGCAGTTCTTC. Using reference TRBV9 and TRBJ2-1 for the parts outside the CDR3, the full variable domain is DSGVTQTPKHLITATGQRVTLRCSPRSGDLSVYWYQQSLDQGLQFLIQYYNGEERAKGNILERFSAQQFPDLHSELNLSSLELGDSALYFCASSVRGTGDSYNEQFFGPGTRLTVL.

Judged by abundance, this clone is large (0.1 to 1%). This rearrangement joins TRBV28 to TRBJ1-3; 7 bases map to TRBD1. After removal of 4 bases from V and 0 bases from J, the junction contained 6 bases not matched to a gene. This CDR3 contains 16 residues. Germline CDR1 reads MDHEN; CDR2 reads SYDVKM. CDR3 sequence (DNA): TGTGCCAGCAGTTCACCGGGACAGAGCTCTGGAAACACCATATATTTT. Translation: CASSSPGQSSGNTIYF.

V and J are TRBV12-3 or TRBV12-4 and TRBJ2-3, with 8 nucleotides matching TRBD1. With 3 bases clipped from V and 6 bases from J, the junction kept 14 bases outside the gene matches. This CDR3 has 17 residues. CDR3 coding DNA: TGTGCCAGCAGTTTCCAGATCGGGACAGGCCTTGGGGATACGCAGTATTTT. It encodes CASSFQIGTGLGDTQYF.

CDR3 nucleotides: TGTGCCAGCAGCCAGGGGACTAGCGGGATGTCAGATACGCAGTATTTT. Its protein is CASSQGTSGMSDTQYF. This chain uses TRBV3-1 with TRBJ2-3, with 13 bases lining up with TRBD2. J gave up 4 bases and V 3 bases, and 4 bases lay outside the gene matches. Germline assignment: CDR1 LGHDT and CDR2 YNNKEL (reference sequence). CDR3 length equals 16 residues.

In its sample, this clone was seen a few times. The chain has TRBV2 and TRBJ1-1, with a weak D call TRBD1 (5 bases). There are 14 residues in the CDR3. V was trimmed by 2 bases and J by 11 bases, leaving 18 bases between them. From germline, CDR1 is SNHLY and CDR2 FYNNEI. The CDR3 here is CASSEMGRGLGAFF. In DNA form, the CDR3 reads TGTGCCAGCAGTGAAATGGGGAGGGGACTGGGGGCTTTCTTT.

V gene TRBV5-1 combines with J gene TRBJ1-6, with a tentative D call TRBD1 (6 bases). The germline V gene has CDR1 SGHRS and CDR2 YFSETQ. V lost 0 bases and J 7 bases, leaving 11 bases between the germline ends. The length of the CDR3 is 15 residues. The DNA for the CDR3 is TGCGCCAGCAGCTTGGGGGACATTAGGAATTCACCCCTCCACTTT. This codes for CASSLGDIRNSPLHF.

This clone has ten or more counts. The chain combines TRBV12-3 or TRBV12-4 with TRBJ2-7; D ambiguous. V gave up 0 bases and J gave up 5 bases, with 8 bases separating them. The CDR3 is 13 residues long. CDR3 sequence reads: CASSLAQGHEQYF. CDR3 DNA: TGTGCCAGCAGTTTAGCGCAAGGGCACGAGCAGTACTTC.

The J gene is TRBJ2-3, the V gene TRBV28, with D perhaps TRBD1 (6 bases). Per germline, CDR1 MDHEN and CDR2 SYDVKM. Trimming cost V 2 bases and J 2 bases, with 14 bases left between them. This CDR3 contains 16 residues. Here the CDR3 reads CASSLQRAGDTDTQYF. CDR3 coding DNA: TGTGCCAGCAGTTTACAACGGGCAGGGGACACAGATACGCAGTATTTT.

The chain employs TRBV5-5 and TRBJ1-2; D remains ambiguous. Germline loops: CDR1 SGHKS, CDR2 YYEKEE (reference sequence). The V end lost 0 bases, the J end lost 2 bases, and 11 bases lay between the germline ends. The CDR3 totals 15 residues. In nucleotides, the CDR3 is TGTGCCAGCAGCTTGGACTGGGCCGCAAACTATGGCTACACCTTC. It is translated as CASSLDWAANYGYTF.

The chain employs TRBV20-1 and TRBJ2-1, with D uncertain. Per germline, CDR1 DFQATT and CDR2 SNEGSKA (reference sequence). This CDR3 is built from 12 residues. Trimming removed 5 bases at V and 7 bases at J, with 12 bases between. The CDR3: CSAWVEINEQFF. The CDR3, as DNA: TGCAGTGCTTGGGTGGAGATAAATGAGCAGTTCTTC.